A selection of T cell receptor beta chains follows, all from one sample in a study of blood T cell repertoires in COVID-19. The assay was immunoSEQ multiplex PCR, and TCRdb's table has in-frame clones only and misses some. The sample gives about 88,000 clones, 80% to 90% of which show up once; 11% is in the top ten. Input material: peripheral blood. Receptor source: a man of 80 years or more with acute or convalescent COVID-19. The CDR3 runs from the conserved cysteine through the conserved F or W. The D gene is left open where the match is weak. The size entry is marked missing in some rows and otherwise reads once, few, many or a size class.

D	size	V	J	DNA	CDR3
.	.	TRBV18	TRBJ2-6	TGTGCCAGCTCACCACGGGCAGGGGTCTCTGGGGCCAACGTCCTGACTTTC	CASSPRAGVSGANVLTF
.	few	TRBV2	TRBJ2-6	TGTGCCAGCAGGACCCAGGGCTCTGGGGCCAACGTCCTGACTTTC	CASRTQGSGANVLTF
TRBD1	once	TRBV6-1	TRBJ2-3	TGTGCCAGCAGTGGCCCCAGGACAGGGTCGCCAGATACGCAGTATTTT	CASSGPRTGSPDTQYF
TRBD2	.	TRBV18	TRBJ2-1	TGTGCCAGCTCACCACCGTCCAGCGGGGGATTTTACAATGAGCAGTTCTTC	CASSPPSSGGFYNEQFF
TRBD1	.	TRBV7-2	TRBJ2-1	TGTGCCAGCACCCTCAGGGGGAATGAGCAGTTCTTC	CASTLRGNEQFF
TRBD1	.	TRBV6-1	TRBJ2-5	TGTGCCAGCAGTGGACAGGGTCAATTGGGAAAAGAGACCCAGTACTTC	CASSGQGQLGKETQYF
.	.	TRBV10-3	TRBJ1-3	TGTGCCATCAGTGAAAGATACCAGGCTGGAAACACCATATATTTT	CAISERYQAGNTIYF
TRBD1	.	TRBV5-6	TRBJ1-2	TGTGCCAGCAGCCCGCGGCCCTCCGGGACAGGGATCTATGGCTACACCTTC	CASSPRPSGTGIYGYTF
.	.	TRBV2	TRBJ2-7	TGTGCCAGCCAATCCCCCGAGAACTACGAGCAGTACTTC	CASQSPENYEQYF
TRBD2	.	TRBV20-1	TRBJ2-1	TGCAGTGCTAGTCCGGGACTAGCCTACAATGAGCAGTTCTTC	CSASPGLAYNEQFF
.	.	TRBV11-1	TRBJ2-4	TGTGCCAGCAGCTTGAGTCCCTCAAAAAACATTCAGTACTTC	CASSLSPSKNIQYF
TRBD1	.	TRBV12-3/TRBV12-4	TRBJ1-5	TGTGCCAGCAGAGAGGGGGCAAATCAGCCCCAGCATTTT	CASREGANQPQHF
TRBD2	.	TRBV29-1	TRBJ2-5	TGCAGCCTAACTAGCGGGGAAGAGACCCAGTACTTC	CSLTSGEETQYF
TRBD1	.	TRBV5-1	TRBJ2-1	TGCGCCAGCAGCTTGGGACAGGGTGGAGATCGGTGGGAGCAGTTCTTC	CASSLGQGGDRWEQFF
TRBD2	.	TRBV11-2	TRBJ2-7	TGTGCCAGCAGCTTAGCGGGGGGAACCTACGAGCAGTACTTC	CASSLAGGTYEQYF
.	.	TRBV19	TRBJ1-2	TGTGCCAGTAGTTCCCAGGGGACCTATGGCTACACCTTC	CASSSQGTYGYTF
.	.	TRBV11-3	TRBJ1-1	TGTGCCAGCAGCCCAGGGGCCCCTAACACTGAAGCTTTCTTT	CASSPGAPNTEAFF
TRBD2	.	TRBV29-1	TRBJ2-5	TGCAGCGCCTCCCCCCCAGGACTAGCGGGACTTAGGTACCAAGAGACCCAGTACTTC	CSASPPGLAGLRYQETQYF
.	.	TRBV10-2	TRBJ1-1	TGCGCCAGCAGGACTTCTACTGAAGCTTTCTTT	CASRTSTEAFF
TRBD1	.	TRBV7-9	TRBJ1-5	TGTGCCAGCAGCTCGGACAGGGGAAAGCAGCCCCAGCATTTT	CASSSDRGKQPQHF
TRBD2	.	TRBV19	TRBJ2-1	TGTGCCAGTAGCCCTCACCCCACACTAGCGGGAGGAAACAATGAGCAGTTCTTC	CASSPHPTLAGGNNEQFF
.	.	TRBV27	TRBJ2-6	TGTGCCAGCGGGGGCATGAACTCTGGGGCCAACGTCCTGACTTTC	CASGGMNSGANVLTF
.	.	TRBV4-1	TRBJ1-5	TGCGCCAGCAGCCAAGATCAGGCCCGACAGCCCCAGCATTTT	CASSQDQARQPQHF
TRBD1	.	TRBV6-5	TRBJ1-2	TGTGCCAGCAGTCCCGGGACAGGGGTTTACGGCTACACCTTC	CASSPGTGVYGYTF
.	.	TRBV24-1	TRBJ2-2	TGTGCCACCAGTGATTTGCCTACTCCCCCCGGGGAGCTGTTTTTT	CATSDLPTPPGELFF
TRBD1	.	TRBV19	TRBJ1-5	TGTGCCAGTGGTGGACGGGCAGGGGGAAATCAGCCCCAGCATTTT	CASGGRAGGNQPQHF
.	.	TRBV19	TRBJ1-1	TGTGCCAGTAGTATGTTTCGGGAGAACACTGAAGCTTTCTTT	CASSMFRENTEAFF
TRBD2	.	TRBV5-1	TRBJ2-7	TGCGCCAGCAGTCAAGCGGGGGCTGTGGGGTACGAGCAGTACTTC	CASSQAGAVGYEQYF
TRBD2	.	TRBV30	TRBJ2-7	TGTGCCTGGACCGAGGGGCGGGAGACAGACGAGCAGTACTTC	CAWTEGRETDEQYF
.	.	TRBV3-1/TRBV3-2	TRBJ1-2	TGTGCCAGCAGCCAAGATTCGCGGGGGGCTAGGGGCTACACCTTC	CASSQDSRGARGYTF
.	.	TRBV15	TRBJ1-5	TGTGCCACCAGGGATTTCAGGGATAAGGGCGATCAGCCCCAGCATTTT	CATRDFRDKGDQPQHF